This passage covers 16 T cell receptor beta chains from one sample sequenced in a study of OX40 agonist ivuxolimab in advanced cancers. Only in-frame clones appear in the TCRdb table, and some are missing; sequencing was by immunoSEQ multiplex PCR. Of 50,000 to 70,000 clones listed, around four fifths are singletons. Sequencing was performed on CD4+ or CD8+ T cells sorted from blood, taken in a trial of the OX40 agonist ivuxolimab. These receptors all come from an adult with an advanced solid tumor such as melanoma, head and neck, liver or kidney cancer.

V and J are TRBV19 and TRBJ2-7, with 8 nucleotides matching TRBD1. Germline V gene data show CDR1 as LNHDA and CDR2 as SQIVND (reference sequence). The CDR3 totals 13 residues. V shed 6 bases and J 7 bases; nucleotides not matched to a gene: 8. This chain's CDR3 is CASSTSGGGEQYF. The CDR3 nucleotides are TGTGCCAGTAGCACCTCAGGGGGCGGAGAGCAGTACTTC.

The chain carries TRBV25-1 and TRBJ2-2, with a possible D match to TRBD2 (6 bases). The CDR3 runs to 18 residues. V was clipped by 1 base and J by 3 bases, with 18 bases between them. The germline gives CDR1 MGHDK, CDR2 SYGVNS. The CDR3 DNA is TGTGCCAGCAGTGAATTCTCCGCGGGACGGTGGGACACCGGGGAGCTGTTTTTT. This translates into CASSEFSAGRWDTGELFF.

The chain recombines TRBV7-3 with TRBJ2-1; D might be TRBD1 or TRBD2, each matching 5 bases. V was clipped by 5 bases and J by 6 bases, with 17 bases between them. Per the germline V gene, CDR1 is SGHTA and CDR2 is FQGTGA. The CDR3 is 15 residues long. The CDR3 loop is CASSPTGTTINEQFF. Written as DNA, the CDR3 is TGTGCCAGCAGCCCGACGGGGACGACTATCAATGAGCAGTTCTTC.

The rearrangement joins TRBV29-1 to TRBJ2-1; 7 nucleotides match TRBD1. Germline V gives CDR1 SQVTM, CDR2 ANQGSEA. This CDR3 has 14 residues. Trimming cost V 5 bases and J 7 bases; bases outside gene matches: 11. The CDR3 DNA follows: TGCAGCGTTAGAATGTCAGGGGGTTGGAATGAGCAGTTCTTC. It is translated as CSVRMSGGWNEQFF.

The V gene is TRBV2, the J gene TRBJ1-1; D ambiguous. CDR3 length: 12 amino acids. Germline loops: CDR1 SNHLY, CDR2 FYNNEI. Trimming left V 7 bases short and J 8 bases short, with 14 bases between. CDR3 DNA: TGTGCCAGCATATTGGCTTTCGGGGAAGCTTTCTTT. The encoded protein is CASILAFGEAFF.

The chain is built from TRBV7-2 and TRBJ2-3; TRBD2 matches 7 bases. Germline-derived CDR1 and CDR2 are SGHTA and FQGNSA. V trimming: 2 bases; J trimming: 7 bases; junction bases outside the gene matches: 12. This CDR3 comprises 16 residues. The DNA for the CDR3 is TGTGCCAGCAGCTTAAAGGGATCGGGGGAGGGGTATACGCAGTATTTT. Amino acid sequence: CASSLKGSGEGYTQYF.

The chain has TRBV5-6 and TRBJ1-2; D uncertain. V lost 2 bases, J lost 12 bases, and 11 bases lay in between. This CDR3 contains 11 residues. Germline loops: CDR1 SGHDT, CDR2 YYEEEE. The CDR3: CASSFEAAHTF. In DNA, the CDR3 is TGTGCCAGCAGCTTCGAAGCAGCGCACACCTTC.

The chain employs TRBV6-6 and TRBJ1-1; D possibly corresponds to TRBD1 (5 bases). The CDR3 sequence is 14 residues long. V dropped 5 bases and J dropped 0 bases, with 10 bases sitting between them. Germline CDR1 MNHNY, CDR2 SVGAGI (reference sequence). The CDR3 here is CASSRGQMNTEAFF. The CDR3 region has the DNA TGTGCCAGCAGTCGTGGACAAATGAACACTGAAGCTTTCTTT.

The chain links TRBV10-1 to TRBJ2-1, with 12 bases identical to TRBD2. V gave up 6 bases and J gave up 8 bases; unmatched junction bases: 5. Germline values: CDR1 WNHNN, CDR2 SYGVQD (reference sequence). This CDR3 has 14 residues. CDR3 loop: CASRPSGGAHEQFF. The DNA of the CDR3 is TGCGCCAGCAGACCTAGCGGGGGGGCCCATGAGCAGTTCTTC.

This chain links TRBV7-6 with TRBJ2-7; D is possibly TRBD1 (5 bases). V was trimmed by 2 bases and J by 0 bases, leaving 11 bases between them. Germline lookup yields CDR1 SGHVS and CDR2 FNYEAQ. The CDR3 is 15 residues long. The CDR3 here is CASSLTDRGSYEQYF. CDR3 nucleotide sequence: TGTGCCAGCAGCTTAACCGACAGAGGCTCCTACGAGCAGTACTTC.

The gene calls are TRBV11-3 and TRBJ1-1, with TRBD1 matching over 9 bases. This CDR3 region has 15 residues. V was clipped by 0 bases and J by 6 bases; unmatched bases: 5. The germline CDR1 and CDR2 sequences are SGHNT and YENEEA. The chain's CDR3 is CASSLEQGAFAEAFF. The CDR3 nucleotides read TGTGCCAGCAGCTTAGAACAGGGGGCTTTCGCTGAAGCTTTCTTT.

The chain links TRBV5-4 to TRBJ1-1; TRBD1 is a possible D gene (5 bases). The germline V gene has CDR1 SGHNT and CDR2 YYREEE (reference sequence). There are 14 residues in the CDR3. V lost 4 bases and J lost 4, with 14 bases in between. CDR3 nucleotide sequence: TGTGCCAGCAGCCCTCTTGGGGGAGCCACTGAAGCTTTCTTT. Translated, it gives CASSPLGGATEAFF.

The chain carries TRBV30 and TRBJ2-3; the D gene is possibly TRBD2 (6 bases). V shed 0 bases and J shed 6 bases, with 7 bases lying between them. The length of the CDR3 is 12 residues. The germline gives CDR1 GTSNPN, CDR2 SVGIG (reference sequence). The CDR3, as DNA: TGTGCCTGGAGTGTACTAGCCGATACGCAGTATTTT. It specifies CAWSVLADTQYF.

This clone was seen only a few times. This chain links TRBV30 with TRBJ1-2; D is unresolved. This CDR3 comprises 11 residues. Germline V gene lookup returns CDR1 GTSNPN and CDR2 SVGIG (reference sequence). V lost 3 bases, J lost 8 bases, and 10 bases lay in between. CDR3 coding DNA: TGTGCCTGGAGACGGGAACGGGGCTACACCTTC. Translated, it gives CAWRRERGYTF. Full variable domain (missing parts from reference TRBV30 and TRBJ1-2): SQTIHQWPATLVQPVGSPLSLECTVEGTSNPNLYWYRQAAGRGLQLLFYSVGIGQISSEVPQNLSASRPQDRQFILSSKKLLLSDSGFYLCAWRRERGYTFGSGTRLTVV.

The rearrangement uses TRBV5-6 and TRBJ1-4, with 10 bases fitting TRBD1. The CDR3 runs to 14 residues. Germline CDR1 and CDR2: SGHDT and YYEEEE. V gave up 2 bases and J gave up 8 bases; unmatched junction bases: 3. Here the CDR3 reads CASSFGTGEEKLFF. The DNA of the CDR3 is TGTGCCAGCAGCTTCGGGACAGGGGAAGAAAAACTGTTTTTT.

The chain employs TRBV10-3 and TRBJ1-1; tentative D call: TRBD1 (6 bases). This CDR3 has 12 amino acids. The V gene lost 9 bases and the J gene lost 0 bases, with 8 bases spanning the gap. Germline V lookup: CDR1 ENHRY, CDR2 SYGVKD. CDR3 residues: CAIGQMNTEAFF. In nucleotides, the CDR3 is TGTGCCATTGGACAGATGAACACTGAAGCTTTCTTT.